These T cell receptor beta chains were read from a single sample in a study of T cell repertoires in cytomegalovirus infection. TCRdb called the reads again in MiXCR, with one record for every CDR3 protein. Of nearly 450,000 distinct CDR3 sequences in the sample, roughly 30% are singletons; the top ten hold roughly 13%. What was sequenced was PBMCs. These receptors came from a human donor in good health (CMV status not recorded). Some clones in this sample may be carry-over from other donors' samples. CDR3s include the opening cysteine and the closing phenylalanine or tryptophan. A D gene is named only where the DNA matches it firmly. Some rows have no size entry. The others give once, few or many, or a class for an expanded clone.

>TRBV18|TRBD1|NA|TRBJ2-1
TGTGCCAGCTCACCAAGGGACAGGGGACGCTCCTCCTACAATGAGCAGTTCTTC
CASSPRDRGRSSYNEQFF
>TRBV7-6|NA|NA|TRBJ1-1
TGTGCCAGCAGCTCCGGGACACGTCGTGAAGCTTTCTTT
CASSSGTRREAFF
>TRBV7-2|NA|many|TRBJ2-7
TGTGCCAGCAGCTTAGAGACTAGCAGGGGTTACGAGCAGTACTTC
CASSLETSRGYEQYF
>TRBV19|NA|once|TRBJ2-6
TGTGCCAACCTGACCAGGGCGTACTCTGGGGCCAACGTCCTGACTTTC
CANLTRAYSGANVLTF
>TRBV7-6|NA|many|TRBJ2-4
TGTGCCAGCAGCTTAGATCTGTTCTCCTGGCCCACACCACCTCTAGCCAAAAACATTCAGTACTTC
CASSLDLFSWPTPPLAKNIQYF
>TRBV7-9|NA|few|TRBJ2-1
TGTGCCAGCAGCTTAGGGGCCCTGCAGGGCTCCTACAATGAGCAGTTCTTC
CASSLGALQGSYNEQFF
>TRBV28|NA|many|TRBJ1-6
TGTGCCAGCACACTAGGGGGGTTGGGTTGGTCACCCCTCCACTTT
CASTLGGLGWSPLHF
>TRBV6-2/TRBV6-3|NA|NA|TRBJ1-5
TGTGCCAGCAGTTCGATAAGGTACAATCAGCCCCAGCATTTT
CASSSIRYNQPQHF
>TRBV7-8|NA|few|TRBJ2-1
TGTGCCAGCAGCTTAGGAGGGGGTAGCAATGAGCAGTTCTTC
CASSLGGGSNEQFF
>TRBV12-3/TRBV12-4|TRBD1|many|TRBJ2-7
TGTGCCAGCAGCCTGGACAGGGGGCAGACCTACGAGCAGTACTTC
CASSLDRGQTYEQYF
>TRBV28|NA|few|TRBJ2-2
TGTGCCAGCAGTTTAACCGCTGGCGGGGAGCTGTTTTTT
CASSLTAGGELFF
>TRBV7-9|NA|few|TRBJ1-3
TGTGCCAGCAGAACCCGGACAGACTCTGGAAACACCATATATTTT
CASRTRTDSGNTIYF
>TRBV29-1|NA|few|TRBJ2-5
TGCAGCGTACCTAAAGACTACCAAGAGACCCAGTACTTC
CSVPKDYQETQYF
>TRBV7-8|NA|NA|TRBJ2-5
TGTGCCAGCAGCCCTGGGGTGGGGTATACCCAGCACTTC
CASSPGVGYTQHF
>TRBV28|NA|NA|TRBJ1-1
TGTGCCAGCAGTTTTCGGCAGCCAGCCACTGAAGCTTTCTTT
CASSFRQPATEAFF
>TRBV20-1|NA|NA|TRBJ1-6
TGCAGTGCTTCTCCCGTATCACCCCTCCACTTT
CSASPVSPLHF
>TRBV28|TRBD1|few|TRBJ1-1
TGTGCCAGCAGCGTTACAGGGGCGGGCACTGAAGCTTTCTTT
CASSVTGAGTEAFF
>TRBV7-2|TRBD1|NA|TRBJ2-3
TGTGCCAGCAGCGCTACCGGGACAGGGGGCTTGGCAGATACGCAGTATTTT
CASSATGTGGLADTQYF
>TRBV7-6|NA|many|TRBJ1-3
TGTGCCAGCAGTCAGACAGTCTCTGGAAACACCATATATTTT
CASSQTVSGNTIYF
>TRBV7-2|TRBD1|NA|TRBJ1-2
TGTGCCAGCAGCTCAACCGACAGGGGTGGCTACACCTTC
CASSSTDRGGYTF
>TRBV11-2|NA|few|TRBJ2-7
TGTGCCAGCAGCTACACTGAGTCCTACGAGCAGTACTTC
CASSYTESYEQYF
>TRBV5-4|NA|few|TRBJ1-6
TGTGCCAGCAGCTTGGAAGTGGGGGGTTCACCCCTCCACTTT
CASSLEVGGSPLHF
>TRBV20-1|NA|once|TRBJ1-2
TGCAGTGCTAAAACCTCCGCTTATGGCTACACCTTC
CSAKTSAYGYTF
>TRBV7-6|NA|NA|TRBJ2-7
TGTGCCAGCAGCCCTCTCGACGGTGGGATTGAGCAGTACTTC
CASSPLDGGIEQYF
>TRBV4-1|TRBD1|many|TRBJ1-1
TGCGCCAGCAGCCAAGAACAGGGGTACACTGAAGCTTTCTTT
CASSQEQGYTEAFF
>TRBV12-3/TRBV12-4|NA|few|TRBJ1-2
TGTGCCAGCAGTTTAGGGACGGAAACCGGTGGCTACACCTTC
CASSLGTETGGYTF
>TRBV7-8|NA|many|TRBJ1-1
TGTGCCAGCAGCCGACGCAAGACAGCAAACACTGAAGCTTTCTTT
CASSRRKTANTEAFF
>TRBV4-3|TRBD1|NA|TRBJ1-3
TGCGCCAGCAGCACCGATTCCAGGGGGCTGGGTGGAAACACCATATATTTT
CASSTDSRGLGGNTIYF
>TRBV7-2|NA|NA|TRBJ1-1
TGTGCCAGCCGCCTTAGACCGGATGACACTGAAGCTTTCTTT
CASRLRPDDTEAFF
>TRBV10-3|NA|few|TRBJ2-3
TGTGCCATCAGTGAGGGGACAAGGCTTATGGATACGCAGTATTTT
CAISEGTRLMDTQYF
>TRBV7-2|TRBD2|NA|TRBJ2-3
TGTGCCAGCAGCTTAGCACTAGCGGGGAGAAGCACAGATACGCAGTATTTT
CASSLALAGRSTDTQYF
>TRBV6-1|NA|many|TRBJ1-1
TGTGCCAGTGATGAAGCTTTCTTT
CASDEAFF
>TRBV20-1|NA|NA|TRBJ2-7
TGCAGTGCTAGAGACTGGGGATCTGGCGCGGTGGGCTACGAGCAGTACTTC
CSARDWGSGAVGYEQYF
>TRBV7-6|NA|few|TRBJ1-6
TGTGCCAGCAGCTCCAACGGGTCACCCCTCCACTTT
CASSSNGSPLHF
>TRBV5-1|NA|NA|TRBJ2-1
TGCGCCAGCAGCTTAGGCGGGATCGTGTACAATGAGCAGTTCTTC
CASSLGGIVYNEQFF
>TRBV11-2|NA|NA|TRBJ2-7
TGTGCCAGCAGCTCCCGGGAACCACCCTACGAGCAGTACTTC
CASSSREPPYEQYF
>TRBV11-2|NA|NA|TRBJ2-3
TGTGCCAGCGGCGAGACGTTGCGGGCCCTCACAGATACGCAGTATTTT
CASGETLRALTDTQYF
>TRBV4-3|NA|NA|TRBJ2-6
TGCGCCAGCAGCCAAGGGGGACACTCTGGGGCCAACGTCCTGACTTTC
CASSQGGHSGANVLTF
>TRBV7-2|NA|many|TRBJ2-7
TGTGCCAGCAGCCGGAACCACGAGCAGTACTTC
CASSRNHEQYF